This paragraph covers one T cell receptor (beta chain) sequence. Its antigen is not known. This entry comes from a study of radiation and T cells in renal cell carcinoma. Treatment of the sample: 15 Gy SBRT to primary tumor, nephrectomy 4 weeks later. Nephrectomy followed 15 Gy stereotactic body radiation by 4 weeks. Assay used: immunoSEQ multiplex PCR; TCRdb lists only in-frame clones, some missing. Of under 6,500 clones listed, approximately 60% are singletons. Overall study results and limits: Pretreatment tumor biopsies were lacking, so baseline clonotypes are unknown. Top 100 clonotypes averaged approximately 50% in irradiated versus about 45% in nephrectomy-only tumors.

Sequencing was performed on tumor tissue, taken from a patient whose treatment included radiotherapy and nephrectomy. This sequence was found in a man aged 60 to 75 with renal cell carcinoma.

DNA of the CDR3: TGTGCCAGCAGGGAACCAAACGAACAATTTAGCGGGAGGGCCTACGAGCAGTACTTC. This translates into CASREPNEQFSGRAYEQYF. The chain carries TRBV6-1 and TRBJ2-7, with TRBD2 identical over 11 bases. Germline V gives CDR1 MNHNS, CDR2 SASEGT. This CDR3 contains 19 residues. After removal of 6 bases from V and 2 bases from J, the junction contained 18 bases not matched to a gene.